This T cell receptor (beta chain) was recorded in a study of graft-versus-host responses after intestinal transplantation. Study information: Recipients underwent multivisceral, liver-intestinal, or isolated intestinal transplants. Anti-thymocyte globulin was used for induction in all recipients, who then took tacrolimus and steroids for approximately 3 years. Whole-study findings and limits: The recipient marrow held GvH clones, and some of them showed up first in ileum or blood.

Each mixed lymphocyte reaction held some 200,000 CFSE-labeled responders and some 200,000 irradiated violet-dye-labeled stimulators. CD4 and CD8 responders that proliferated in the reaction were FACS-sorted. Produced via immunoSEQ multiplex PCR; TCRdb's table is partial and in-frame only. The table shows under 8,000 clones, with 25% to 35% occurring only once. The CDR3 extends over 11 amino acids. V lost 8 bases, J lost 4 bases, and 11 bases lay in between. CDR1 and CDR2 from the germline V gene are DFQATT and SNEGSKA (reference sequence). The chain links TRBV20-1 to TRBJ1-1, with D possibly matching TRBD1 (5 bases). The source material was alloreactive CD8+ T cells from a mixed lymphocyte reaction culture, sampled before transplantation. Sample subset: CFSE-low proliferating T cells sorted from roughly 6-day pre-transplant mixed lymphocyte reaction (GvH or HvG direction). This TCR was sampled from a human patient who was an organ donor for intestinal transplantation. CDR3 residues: CSTWGVTEAFF. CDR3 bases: TGCAGTACCTGGGGGGTCACTGAAGCTTTCTTT.